A selection of T cell receptor beta chains follows, all from one sample in a study of blood T cells in healthy people across ages. TCRdb redid the calling of the 5' RACE reads with MiXCR, one entry per CDR3 protein. Altogether 1.5 million to 2 million distinct CDR3 sequences are present, about 50% being singletons, with the ten largest covering approximately 2%. The material sequenced was blood. Source of these receptors: a woman aged 40 to 55 in good health. CDR3s leave out the opening cysteine and the closing phenylalanine or tryptophan. Each record gives: J gene, V gene, CDR3 protein.

j_call: TRBJ2-3; v_call: TRBV4-3; cdr3_aa: ASSHEGQGIVDTQY
j_call: TRBJ2-5; v_call: TRBV20-1; cdr3_aa: SAKPTSGGREETQY
j_call: TRBJ1-2; v_call: TRBV9; cdr3_aa: ASSVTTHRDRGRGRRYT
j_call: TRBJ1-2; v_call: TRBV2; cdr3_aa: ASNEGRKGYT
j_call: TRBJ1-5; v_call: TRBV24-1; cdr3_aa: ATSTRRANQPQH
j_call: TRBJ1-2; v_call: TRBV20-1; cdr3_aa: SAVDRLSGYGYT
j_call: TRBJ2-5; v_call: TRBV4-2; cdr3_aa: ASSRSGTGGAGYQETQY
j_call: TRBJ2-5; v_call: TRBV7-8; cdr3_aa: ASSLPRRGEENQETQY
j_call: TRBJ2-7; v_call: TRBV28; cdr3_aa: ASSQERAEQY
j_call: TRBJ2-1; v_call: TRBV6-2/TRBV6-3; cdr3_aa: ASSYADRGAIHEQF
j_call: TRBJ2-5; v_call: TRBV20-1; cdr3_aa: SARGLGGETQY
j_call: TRBJ1-2; v_call: TRBV6-6; cdr3_aa: ASRIGENYGYT
j_call: TRBJ1-5; v_call: TRBV18; cdr3_aa: ASSPVGNSNQPQH
j_call: TRBJ2-7; v_call: TRBV6-5; cdr3_aa: ASRLGQGINEQY
j_call: TRBJ1-1; v_call: TRBV6-6; cdr3_aa: ASSGRLGSEAF
j_call: TRBJ2-1; v_call: TRBV20-1; cdr3_aa: SAINPREGGPNEQF
j_call: TRBJ1-5; v_call: TRBV28; cdr3_aa: AVRDRGWKWQPQH
j_call: TRBJ2-7; v_call: TRBV29-1; cdr3_aa: SVERGFGRYEQY
j_call: TRBJ2-5; v_call: TRBV7-2; cdr3_aa: ASSLGPSGSNLIETQY
j_call: TRBJ2-5; v_call: TRBV6-5; cdr3_aa: ASSYSSGGTLWETQY